These T cell receptor beta chains were read from a single sample in a study of blood T cells in healthy people across ages. MiXCR, applied by TCRdb to the 5' RACE reads, yields one record per CDR3 protein. The sample contains about 1.1 million distinct CDR3 sequences, 35% to 40% of which appear only once. The sample comprised blood. These TCRs come from a man aged 18-30 years in good health. Each CDR3 is given with its conserved first and last residue. The D gene is left open where the match is weak. Clone size is given for some rows only: seen once, a few or many times, or a class if the clone is expanded.

>TRBJ1-2|NA|TRBV6-4|NA
TGTGCCAGCAGTGACTTGGATGCTACAGGTTATCGAGGCTACACCTTC
CASSDLDATGYRGYTF
>TRBJ2-2|NA|TRBV6-2/TRBV6-3|NA
TGTGCCAGCAGCCAGACAGTGAACACCGGGGAGCTGTTTTTT
CASSQTVNTGELFF
>TRBJ1-5|TRBD1|TRBV6-6|NA
TGTGCCAGCAGCTCATCCGGGACAGGGGGCGTTCAGCCCCAGCATTTT
CASSSSGTGGVQPQHF
>TRBJ1-2|TRBD1|TRBV10-3|few
TGTGCCATCAGTAAGACAGGGGGAAACTATGGCTACACCTTC
CAISKTGGNYGYTF
>TRBJ2-1|NA|TRBV5-1|few
TGCGCCAGCAGCTTGGAGCAGGGGAGAGTAGCGCAGTTCTTC
CASSLEQGRVAQFF
>TRBJ2-3|NA|TRBV5-1|many
TGCGCCAGCAGCTTGGTCAGCCCCCCAGATACGCAGTATTTT
CASSLVSPPDTQYF
>TRBJ1-2|NA|TRBV12-3/TRBV12-4|NA
TGTGCCAGCAGTCCCGAGGGGGGGCTACCTCACTATGGCTACACCTTC
CASSPEGGLPHYGYTF
>TRBJ1-5|TRBD1|TRBV2|many
TGTGCCAGCAGAGGACAGGGGGGCAATCAGCCCCAGCATTTT
CASRGQGGNQPQHF
>TRBJ1-4|NA|TRBV5-1|few
TGCGCCAGCAGCTTGGCTGGGGCGGTCGGTGAAAAACTGTTTTTT
CASSLAGAVGEKLFF
>TRBJ1-1|TRBD1|TRBV20-1|few
TGCAGTGCTAGGAGGGTGACGGGACAGGGGGCGAACACTGAAGCTTTCTTT
CSARRVTGQGANTEAFF
>TRBJ2-1|NA|TRBV7-8|few
TGTGCCAGCAGTTCTACCAGGGGGGTCTCCTACAATGAGCAGTTCTTC
CASSSTRGVSYNEQFF
>TRBJ1-5|TRBD1|TRBV6-6|NA
TGTGCCAGCAGTGCCATGACAGGGGGTGATCAGCCCCAGCATTTT
CASSAMTGGDQPQHF
>TRBJ1-2|NA|TRBV5-1|few
TGCGCCAGCAGCTTGGCCACGGGAAGGGAGGGAGTTGGCTACACCTTC
CASSLATGREGVGYTF
>TRBJ1-2|NA|TRBV15|few
TGTGCCACCAGCAGAGATAAGAGGAGCGGAGGACAAGGCCTACGTGGCTACACCTTC
CATSRDKRSGGQGLRGYTF
>TRBJ2-3|TRBD2|TRBV12-3/TRBV12-4|NA
TGTGCCAGCAGTCCTGCTCGGGCTAGCGGGGGTAGTAGCACAGATACGCAGTATTTT
CASSPARASGGSSTDTQYF
>TRBJ2-3|TRBD2|TRBV7-3|NA
TGTGCCAGCAGCTTAGTCCCTAGCGGGGGGTTTTTGACGGGCACAGATACGCAGTATTTT
CASSLVPSGGFLTGTDTQYF
>TRBJ2-1|TRBD2|TRBV4-2|few
TGTGCCAGCAGCCAAGCGCCTCTAGCGGGGGCCTCGAATGAGCAGTTCTTC
CASSQAPLAGASNEQFF
>TRBJ2-1|NA|TRBV10-3|NA
TGTGCCATCAGTGAAGGTATAGCACCAAACTACAATGAGCAGTTCTTC
CAISEGIAPNYNEQFF
>TRBJ2-3|NA|TRBV12-3/TRBV12-4|NA
TGTGCCAGCAGCAACAGGGAGAGCACAGATACGCAGTATTTT
CASSNRESTDTQYF
>TRBJ2-7|TRBD2|TRBV12-3/TRBV12-4|NA
TGTGCCAGCAGTCTCGGGACTACAGACAACGAGCAGTACTTC
CASSLGTTDNEQYF
>TRBJ1-2|NA|TRBV7-9|NA
TGTGCCAGCAGCTCTTCCGGGACGAATTCTTTAGCTAACTATGGCTACACCTTC
CASSSSGTNSLANYGYTF
>TRBJ1-4|NA|TRBV4-3|NA
TGCGCCAGCAGCCAAGATGGGGACCCAAATGAAAAACTGTTTTTT
CASSQDGDPNEKLFF
>TRBJ2-3|NA|TRBV6-1|few
TGTGCCAGCAGTGAACGGGACGTCGGAGAAAATCGGACAGATACGCAGTATTTT
CASSERDVGENRTDTQYF
>TRBJ2-3|TRBD1|TRBV2|NA
TGTGCCAGAAGACTGGGACAGGCGGGCGCAGATACGCAGTATTTT
CARRLGQAGADTQYF
>TRBJ2-7|NA|TRBV4-2|few
TGTGCCAGCAGCCAAGCAGGGCCCTCCCCCTACGAGCAGTACTTC
CASSQAGPSPYEQYF
>TRBJ2-1|TRBD2|TRBV30|NA
TGTGCCTGGAGAACGGGGGGGGATGAGCAGTTCTTC
CAWRTGGDEQFF
>TRBJ1-2|NA|TRBV20-1|many
TGCAGTGCTGTTCCCCTCGATTCGGGACAAAACTATGGCTACACCTTC
CSAVPLDSGQNYGYTF
>TRBJ2-1|NA|TRBV4-1|NA
TGCGCCAGCAGCCAAGGGGGACGGACCAAGGGCAATGAGCAGTTCTTC
CASSQGGRTKGNEQFF
>TRBJ1-2|NA|TRBV5-6|NA
TGTGCCAGCAGCTTGGAATGGAGGGATCCCTATGGCTACACCTTC
CASSLEWRDPYGYTF
>TRBJ2-7|TRBD1|TRBV6-2/TRBV6-3|NA
TGTGCCAGCAGTTACTCTAGCGGACAGGGCCTCTCCTACAATGAGCAGTACTTC
CASSYSSGQGLSYNEQYF
>TRBJ1-2|NA|TRBV29-1|few
TGCAGCGTTGCCGAGATGGGAGGCTACACCTTC
CSVAEMGGYTF
>TRBJ2-5|TRBD1|TRBV28|NA
TGCGCCAGCACCATCCCTAGGACAGGGGGGGAGACCCAGTACTTC
CASTIPRTGGETQYF
>TRBJ2-3|TRBD2|TRBV20-1|NA
TGCAGTGCTAGAGGGGGGACTAGCGGGGGCACAGATACGCAGTATTTT
CSARGGTSGGTDTQYF
>TRBJ1-1|NA|TRBV20-1|NA
TGCAGTGCTAGTGCGGGGGGACCGGGCACTGAAGCTTTCTTT
CSASAGGPGTEAFF
>TRBJ1-1|NA|TRBV28|NA
TGTGCCAGCAGTTTATCCTCCCATAGGGACACTGAAGCTTTCTTT
CASSLSSHRDTEAFF
>TRBJ2-7|NA|TRBV7-9|NA
TGTGCCAGCAGCTCCGTCGACAGACTAACCTCCTACGAGCAGTACTTC
CASSSVDRLTSYEQYF
>TRBJ1-2|NA|TRBV4-3|few
TGCGCCAGCAGCCAAGGCCGATCAGACAGTGGCTATGGCTACACCTTC
CASSQGRSDSGYGYTF